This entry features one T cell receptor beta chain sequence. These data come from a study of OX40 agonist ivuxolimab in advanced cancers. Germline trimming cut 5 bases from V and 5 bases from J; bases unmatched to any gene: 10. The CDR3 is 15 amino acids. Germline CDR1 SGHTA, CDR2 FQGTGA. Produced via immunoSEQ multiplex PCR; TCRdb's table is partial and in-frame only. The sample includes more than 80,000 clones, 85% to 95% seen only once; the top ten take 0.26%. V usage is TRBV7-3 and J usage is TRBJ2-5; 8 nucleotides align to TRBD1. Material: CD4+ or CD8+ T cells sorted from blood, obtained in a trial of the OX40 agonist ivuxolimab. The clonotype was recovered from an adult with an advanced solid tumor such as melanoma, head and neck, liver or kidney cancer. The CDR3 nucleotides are TGTGCCAGCAGCCCGCCGGGACAGGAGGGGGAGACCCAGTACTTC. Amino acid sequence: CASSPPGQEGETQYF.